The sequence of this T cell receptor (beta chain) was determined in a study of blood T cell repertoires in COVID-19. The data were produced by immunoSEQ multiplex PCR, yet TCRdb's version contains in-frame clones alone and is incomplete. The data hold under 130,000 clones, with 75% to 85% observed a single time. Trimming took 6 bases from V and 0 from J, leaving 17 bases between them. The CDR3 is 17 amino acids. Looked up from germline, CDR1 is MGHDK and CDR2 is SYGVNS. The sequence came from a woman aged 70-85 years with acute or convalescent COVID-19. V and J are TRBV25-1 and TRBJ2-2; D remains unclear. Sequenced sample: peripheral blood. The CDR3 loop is CASSPLGGATNTGELFF. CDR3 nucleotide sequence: TGTGCCAGCAGCCCCCTAGGTGGCGCTACGAACACCGGGGAGCTGTTTTTT. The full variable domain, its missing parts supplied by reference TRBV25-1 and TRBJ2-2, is EADIYQTPRYLVIGTGKKITLECSQTMGHDKMYWYQQDPGMELHLIHYSYGVNSTEKGDLSSESTVSRIRTEHFPLTLESARPSHTSQYLCASSPLGGATNTGELFFGEGSRLTVL.